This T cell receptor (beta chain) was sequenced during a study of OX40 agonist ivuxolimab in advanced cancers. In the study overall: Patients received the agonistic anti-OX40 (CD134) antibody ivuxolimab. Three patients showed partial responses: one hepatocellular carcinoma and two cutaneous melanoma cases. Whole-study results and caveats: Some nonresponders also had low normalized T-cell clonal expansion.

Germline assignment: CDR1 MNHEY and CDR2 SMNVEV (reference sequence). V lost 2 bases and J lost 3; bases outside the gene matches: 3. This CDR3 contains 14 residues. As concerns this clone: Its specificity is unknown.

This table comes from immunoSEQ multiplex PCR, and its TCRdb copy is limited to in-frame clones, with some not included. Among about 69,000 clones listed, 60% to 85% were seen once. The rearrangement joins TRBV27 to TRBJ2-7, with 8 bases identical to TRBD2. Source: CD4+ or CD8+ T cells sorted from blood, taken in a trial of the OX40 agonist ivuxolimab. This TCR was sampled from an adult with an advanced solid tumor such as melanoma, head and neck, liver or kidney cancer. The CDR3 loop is CASSLRLAGYEQYF. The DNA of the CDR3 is TGTGCCAGCAGTTTACGGCTAGCGGGCTACGAGCAGTACTTC.